Shown below are 10 T cell receptor beta chains from a single sample sequenced in a study of cytomegalovirus exposure and HLA in healthy donors. It was with 60 Vbeta and 13 Jbeta primers that the PCR ran. Assay used: immunoSEQ multiplex PCR; TCRdb lists only in-frame clones, some missing. The data contain about 150,000 clones, 70% to 85% of them singletons. Sequenced input: PBMCs. All receptors come from a man aged 50 to 60 in good health and CMV-seropositive.

The rearrangement uses TRBV5-1 and TRBJ2-5, with D tentatively TRBD2 (5 bases). Trimming stripped 0 bases from V and 2 bases from J, with 11 bases between. The CDR3 covers 15 residues. The germline CDR1 and CDR2 sequences are SGHRS and YFSETQ. As DNA, the CDR3 is TGCGCCAGCAGCTTGGGGGGAGTGCGTCAAGAGACCCAGTACTTC. This codes for CASSLGGVRQETQYF.

As for this clone: Other nucleotide sequences from this sample produce the same CDR3. V and J are TRBV11-2 and TRBJ1-5, with TRBD1 as a possible D gene (5 bases). The CDR3 runs 15 residues. The V end was cut by 2 bases, the J end by 0 bases, with 8 bases between. The germline CDR1 and CDR2 sequences are SGHAT and FQNNGV. CDR3 DNA sequence: TGTGCCAGCAGCTTAACAGGAGATAGCAATCAGCCCCAGCATTTT. Translation: CASSLTGDSNQPQHF. Combining the CDR3 with reference TRBV11-2 and TRBJ1-5 gives the whole variable domain EAGVAQSPRYKIIEKRQSVAFWCNPISGHATLYWYQQILGQGPKLLIQFQNNGVVDDSQLPKDRFSAERLKGVDSTLKIQPAKLEDSAVYLCASSLTGDSNQPQHFGDGTRLSIL.

This clone occurred a few times. V and J are TRBV6-1 and TRBJ1-1; D remains ambiguous. CDR3 length: 13 amino acids. Trimming took 6 bases from V and 0 from J, leaving 8 bases between them. Germline CDR1 is MNHNS and CDR2 is SASEGT. The CDR3 coding sequence is TGTGCCAGCAGCCCTAGAATGAACACTGAAGCTTTCTTT. This codes for CASSPRMNTEAFF.

This chain uses TRBV6-6 with TRBJ2-5, with D tentatively TRBD2 (6 bases). The DNA end favors TRBJ2-7, so the J call may be wrong. This CDR3 is built from 14 residues. Germline V gene data show CDR1 as MNHNY and CDR2 as SVGAGI (reference sequence). In DNA, the CDR3 is TGTGCCAGCAGGGTGCAGGGAGGAAAGGACGAGCAGTACTTC. Its protein product is CASRVQGGKDEQYF.

This clone was observed a single time. The CDR3 nucleotides read TGTGCCAGCTCTTACTCCGGGACTGAAGCTTTCTTT. It encodes CASSYSGTEAFF. The chain joins TRBV25-1 to TRBJ1-1; D not certain. Trimming left V 8 bases short and J 5 bases short, with 12 bases between. The CDR3 runs to 12 residues. The germline V gene encodes CDR1 MGHDK and CDR2 SYGVNS.

V and J are TRBV5-1 and TRBJ1-2; 11 bases map to TRBD1. Looked up from germline, CDR1 is SGHRS and CDR2 is YFSETQ. The junction had 5 bases not matched to a gene; V was cut back by 3 bases and J by 7 bases. This CDR3 is built from 14 residues. The CDR3 DNA reads TGCGCCAGCAGCTCGGGACAGGGGGGAGTTGGCTACACCTTC. Translation gives CASSSGQGGVGYTF.

The V gene is TRBV10-2, the J gene TRBJ2-7; D may be TRBD1 (8 bases). The CDR3 has 17 amino acids. V dropped 11 bases and J dropped 3 bases, with 29 bases sitting between them. CDR1 and CDR2 from the germline V gene are WSHSY and SAAADI. CDR3 nucleotides: TGCGCCTACATTCGGGACAGGCTTAGAGCGGGGAGCTACGAGCAGTACTTC. Translated: CAYIRDRLRAGSYEQYF.

V and J are TRBV4-1 and TRBJ1-2, with 11 bases identical to TRBD1. CDR3 size: 17 residues. V shed 0 bases, J shed 8 bases, and the junction held 11 bases outside the gene matches. Germline CDR1 reads MGHRA; CDR2 reads YSYEKL. The CDR3 DNA follows: TGCGCCAGCAGCCAAGACCTAAGGGACAGGGGGAAGAAGGGCTACACCTTC. The encoded protein is CASSQDLRDRGKKGYTF.

This clone was observed a single time. The rearrangement uses TRBV5-1 and TRBJ2-5; 9 bases are shared with TRBD1. The CDR3 extends over 15 amino acids. V dropped 3 bases and J dropped 5; count of bases not matched to a gene: 8. Germline V gene sequence: CDR1 SGHRS, CDR2 YFSETQ. The CDR3 region is CASSWGQGGQETQYF. The CDR3 nucleotides read TGCGCCAGCAGCTGGGGACAGGGTGGACAGGAGACCCAGTACTTC.

The chain combines TRBV27 with TRBJ1-5; D may be TRBD1 (5 bases). This CDR3 contains 14 residues. V dropped 2 bases and J dropped 3 bases, with 8 bases sitting between them. The germline V gene has CDR1 MNHEY and CDR2 SMNVEV (reference sequence). CDR3 sequence (DNA): TGTGCCAGCAGTTTAGGGGGGTCCAATCAGCCCCAGCATTTT. Encoded protein: CASSLGGSNQPQHF.